The 2 T cell receptor beta chains reported below all come from one sample, sequenced in a study of T cells in tuberculosis. Assay used: immunoSEQ multiplex PCR; TCRdb lists only in-frame clones, some missing. The table lists about 59,000 clones, 65% to 90% of them singletons. Thawed, overnight-rested PBMC were stained with GMM-loaded CD1B tetramer, viability dye and anti-CD3, then sorted. The lipid loaded on the CD1B tetramers was C32 glucose monomycolate from Rhodococcus equi. Specimen: CD1b-GMM tetramer-negative cells sorted from PBMCs. The receptors derive from an adult woman with latent tuberculosis.

The V and J genes are TRBV6-5 and TRBJ2-7; 7 positions agree with TRBD2. The CDR3 consists of 14 residues. The germline V gene has CDR1 MNHEY and CDR2 SVGAGI. V dropped 0 bases and J dropped 7; count of bases not matched to a gene: 6. CDR3 DNA sequence: TGTGCCAGCAGTTACTCAGGTGGGAGGGTAGAGCAGTACTTC. Amino acid sequence: CASSYSGGRVEQYF.

The rearrangement joins TRBV28 to TRBJ2-1, with D unresolved. Germline-derived CDR1 and CDR2 are MDHEN and SYDVKM. The CDR3 loop spans 11 amino acids. V was clipped by 10 bases and J by 4 bases, with 8 bases between them. The CDR3 spells CAIGSYNEQFF. Written as DNA, the CDR3 is TGTGCCATCGGGTCGTACAATGAGCAGTTCTTC.